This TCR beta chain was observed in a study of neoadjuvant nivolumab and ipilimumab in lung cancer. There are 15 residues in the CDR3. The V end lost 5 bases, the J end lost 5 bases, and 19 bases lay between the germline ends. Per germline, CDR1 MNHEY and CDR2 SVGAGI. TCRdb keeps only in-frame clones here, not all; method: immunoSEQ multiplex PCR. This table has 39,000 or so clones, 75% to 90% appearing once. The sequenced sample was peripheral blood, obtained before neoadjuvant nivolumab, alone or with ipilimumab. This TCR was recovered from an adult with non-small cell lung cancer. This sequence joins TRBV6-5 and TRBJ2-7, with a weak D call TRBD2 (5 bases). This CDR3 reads CASSTGEPWSNEQYF. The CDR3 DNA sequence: TGTGCCAGCAGTACCGGGGAGCCGTGGTCCAACGAGCAGTACTTC.